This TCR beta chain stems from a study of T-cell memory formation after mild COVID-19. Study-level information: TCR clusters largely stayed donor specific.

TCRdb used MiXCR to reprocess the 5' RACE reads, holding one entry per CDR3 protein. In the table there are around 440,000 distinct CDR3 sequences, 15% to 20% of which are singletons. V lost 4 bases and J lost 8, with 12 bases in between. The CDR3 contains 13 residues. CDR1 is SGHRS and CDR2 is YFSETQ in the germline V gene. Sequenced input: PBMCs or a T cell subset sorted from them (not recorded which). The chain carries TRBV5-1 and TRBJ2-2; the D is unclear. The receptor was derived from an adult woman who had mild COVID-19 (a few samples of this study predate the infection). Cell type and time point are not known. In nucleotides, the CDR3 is TGCGCCAGCAGCGAGGAGACTGTAGGGGAGCTGTTTTTT. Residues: CASSEETVGELFF.